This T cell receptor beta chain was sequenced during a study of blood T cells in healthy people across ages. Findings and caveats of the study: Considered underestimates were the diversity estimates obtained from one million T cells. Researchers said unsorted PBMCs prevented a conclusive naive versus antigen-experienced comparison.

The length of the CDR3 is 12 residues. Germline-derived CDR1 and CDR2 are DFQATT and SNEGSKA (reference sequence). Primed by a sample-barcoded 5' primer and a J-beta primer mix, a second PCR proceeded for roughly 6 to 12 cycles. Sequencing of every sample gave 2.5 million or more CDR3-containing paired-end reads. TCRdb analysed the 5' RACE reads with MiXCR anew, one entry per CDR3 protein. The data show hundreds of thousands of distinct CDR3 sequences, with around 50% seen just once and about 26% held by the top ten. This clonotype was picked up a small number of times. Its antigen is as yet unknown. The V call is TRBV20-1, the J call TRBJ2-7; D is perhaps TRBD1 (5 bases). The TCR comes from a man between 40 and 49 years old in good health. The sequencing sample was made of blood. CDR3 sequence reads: CSAVGAAYEQYF. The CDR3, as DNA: TGCAGCGCCGTTGGGGCAGCCTACGAGCAGTACTTC.